This T cell receptor (beta chain) appears in the sequencing data of a study of T cell responses to AZD1222 COVID-19 vaccine (dated by TCRdb to the early 2020s). Looking at the study overall: AZD1222 recipients with second doses at about 4 weeks or about 12 weeks were pooled, because spike-specific TCR depth and breadth did not differ between schedules. TCR sequencing was performed for about 250 trial participants, of whom some 200 were given two doses of AZD1222 and around 25 were given two doses of MenACWY control vaccine. Trial participants were enrolled by age into 18-55, 56-69 and 70-plus year subgroups, with roughly 160, 29 and 62 TCR-sequenced participants respectively.

The time point label, as the study defines it: baseline before first vaccination. Vaccinee samples were obtained from the UK trials COV001 and COV002, which included a single-blind randomized controlled phase 2/3 trial of AZD1222 (ChAdOx1 nCoV-19) in healthy adults. For TCRbeta chain sequencing, PBMC samples from trial participants were taken at day 0 and at day 28 after the second dose. Spanning cysteine to phenylalanine, the CDR3 consists of 16 amino acids. Kept here is only the CDR3 DNA, which spans 48 bases and is read in frame from base 1. Per the germline V gene, SGHVS is the CDR1 and FQNEAQ is the CDR2. V is cut back by 5 bases and J by 4 bases, with 12 bases in the junction unmatched. The CDR3 regions of human TCRbeta chains were analyzed by immunosequencing. Turning to the authors' computational methods: TCRs in the repertoires were matched against a reference library of SARS-CoV-2-specific TCRs that had been generated with the MIRA antigen-specificity platform. Breadth was defined as the fraction of unique TCRs that were SARS-CoV-2-associated, and depth was defined as the fraction of total T cells that were SARS-CoV-2-associated. Each spike-specific TCR was assigned to its reactive spike region and to a CD4 or CD8 class using the MIRA data. Log10-transformed breadth and depth values were compared by one-way ANOVA with Sidak's multiple comparisons tests. The clones in this table, taken by TCRdb from immuneACCESS, are in-frame only. Not every clone is retained; where verified, under half of the shortfall comes from an unresolved V gene, and the cause of the rest is unknown. D and trimming come from the DNA, and the V and J calls and clone size come from that table. The sample records around 88,000 clones, 85% to 90% of which are singletons. The top ten hold 6.5% to 7.5% of the sample.

About this clone: Its antigen is not yet known. Base qualities are not at hand, and no much larger clone is one base apart.

Broader findings and caveats from the paper: Conclusions about previously exposed vaccinees are limited because only five to seven AZD1222 recipients were SARS-CoV-2 seropositive at baseline. Most participants were white British and females outnumbered males, and the authors suggested that clonal diversity may have been underestimated. After two AZD1222 doses, spike-specific TCR breadth and depth were significantly higher than at day 0 and than in MenACWY recipients. No day 14 peak-response samples were available, so repertoires were characterized only after the peak T cell response. Reportedly, close to half of the unique spike-specific TCRs recognized epitopes lying outside the regions that are mutated in the B.1.351 and B.1.1.7 variants. In the small 56-69-year group, the increase in depth fell short of significance, most likely because of low power. CD4 TCRs associated with the vaccine covered the entire spike protein, and the dominant responses were in regions 160-218 and 743-854.

Source: peripheral blood, taken on day 0 of AZD1222 vaccination. The sequence derives from an adult in good health. The chain was built from TRBV7-8 and TRBJ2-5, with 8 central nucleotides matching TRBD2. The nucleotide sequence is given as TGTGCCAGCAGCCCCTCCTTAAGCGGGGGACCAGAGACCCAGTACTTC. It codes for CASSPSLSGGPETQYF.